This T cell receptor beta chain was captured by sequencing in a study of blood T cell repertoires in COVID-19. Background on the study: The study drew acute and convalescent COVID-19 samples from the United States, Italy and Spain. The cDNA or gDNA used as material had been derived from T cells, B-cell-depleted T cells, or PBMCs.

Looked up from germline, CDR1 is MGHRA and CDR2 is YSYEKL. The ends were cut back, 3 bases at V and 3 bases at J, with 12 bases in the middle. The CDR3 consists of 15 residues. Original analysis: Reference gene primer amplification gave estimated nucleated cell counts. TCRdb's copy holds only in-frame clones and misses some; the assay was immunoSEQ multiplex PCR. V and J calls and clone size follow that table, whereas D and trimming were derived from the DNA. The sample holds 150,000 or so clones, roughly 86% seen once. This chain uses TRBV4-1 with TRBJ1-5; a possible D gene is TRBD1 (6 bases). This clonotype was obtained from a man between 18 and 29 years old with acute or convalescent COVID-19. The sequencing input was peripheral blood. The CDR3 is CASSQRGTDNQPQHF. CDR3 DNA sequence: TGCGCCAGCAGCCAGAGGGGGACGGACAATCAGCCCCAGCATTTT.